The 23 T cell receptor beta chains presented below share a single source sample, sequenced in a study of control samples from healthy donors and cancer patients. Produced via immunoSEQ multiplex PCR; TCRdb's table is partial and in-frame only. The sample holds about 130,000 clones; around 93% are singletons and the top ten take approximately 2%. Sequencing was carried out using blood. Receptors originate from a woman between 50 and 59 years old in good health.

As DNA, the CDR3 is TGCGCCACTCAACTCGGGGGGGCCACCGGGGAGCTGTTTTTT. Translated, it gives CATQLGGATGELFF. The chain employs TRBV5-1 and TRBJ2-2; 8 positions match TRBD2. CDR1 is SGHRS and CDR2 is YFSETQ in the germline V gene. The CDR3 covers 14 residues. V shed 9 bases and J 4 bases; nucleotides not matched to a gene: 8.

This rearrangement joins TRBV11-2 to TRBJ1-2; unclear D gene. The CDR3 extends over 13 amino acids. Between the trimmed V and J ends, which lost 0 bases and 13 bases, there was a span of 15 bases. The germline V gene has CDR1 SGHAT and CDR2 FQNNGV. The CDR3 protein is CASSLEHRAAVTF. In DNA, the CDR3 is TGTGCCAGCAGCTTAGAACACCGGGCCGCAGTCACCTTC.

The gene calls are TRBV12-3 or TRBV12-4 and TRBJ2-1, with no clear D. The CDR3 contains 11 residues. V gave up 3 bases and J gave up 7 bases, with 4 bases separating them. This CDR3 reads CASSFLNEQFF. The CDR3 DNA reads as TGTGCCAGCAGTTTCCTTAATGAGCAGTTCTTC.

The chain combines TRBV28 with TRBJ1-6; D not certain. There are 15 residues in the CDR3. V was pared by 5 bases and J by 5 bases, with 13 bases between. Germline V gene sequence: CDR1 MDHEN, CDR2 SYDVKM. In DNA form, the CDR3 reads TGTGCCAGCAGTCCAGTGAATCGGGATAATTCACCCCTCCACTTT. Protein sequence: CASSPVNRDNSPLHF.

The V and J genes are TRBV10-1 and TRBJ2-3; the D gene is possibly TRBD2 (5 bases). CDR1 is WNHNN, CDR2 SYGVQD, per germline (reference sequence). CDR3 length: 17 amino acids. V was cut by 2 bases and J by 1 base, with 16 bases left in between. The CDR3 nucleotides read TGCGCCAGCAGTGAGAGCGGTGCGGGCAGTGGCACAGATACGCAGTATTTT. Amino acid sequence: CASSESGAGSGTDTQYF.

The chain is built from TRBV19 and TRBJ1-2; D gene uncertain. Germline V gene data show CDR1 as LNHDA and CDR2 as SQIVND (reference sequence). The CDR3 is 16 residues long. V was trimmed by 1 base and J by 1 base, leaving 13 bases between them. The CDR3 is CASSIVGQTVNYGYTF. The DNA of the CDR3 is TGTGCCAGTAGTATAGTCGGGCAGACCGTTAACTATGGCTACACCTTC.

V usage is TRBV5-5 and J usage is TRBJ1-5, with 7 bases fitting TRBD1. The junction had 14 bases not matched to a gene; V was cut back by 4 bases and J by 4 bases. The length of the CDR3 is 17 residues. Germline V lookup: CDR1 SGHKS, CDR2 YYEKEE (reference sequence). The CDR3 here is CASSPEGTGALNQPQHF. The CDR3 DNA reads as TGTGCCAGCAGCCCCGAGGGAACAGGGGCCCTAAATCAGCCCCAGCATTTT.

V and J are TRBV9 and TRBJ2-3; 7 nucleotides match TRBD2. CDR1 is SGDLS and CDR2 is YYNGEE in the germline V gene. Unmatched junction bases numbered 5, after V lost 0 bases and J lost 1 base. The CDR3 sequence is 16 residues long. The CDR3 sequence: CASSVGGGAGTDTQYF. The CDR3 nucleotides read TGTGCCAGCAGCGTAGGGGGGGGAGCGGGCACAGATACGCAGTATTTT.

The chain links TRBV27 to TRBJ1-2, with 10 bases fitting TRBD1. J lost 4 bases, V lost 6 bases, and 23 bases had no gene match. This CDR3 has 20 residues. Per germline, CDR1 MNHEY and CDR2 SMNVEV (reference sequence). CDR3 protein: CASSPLTGTGDGPSFYGYTF. The DNA of the CDR3 is TGTGCCAGCAGCCCCCTCACCGGGACAGGGGACGGACCTTCTTTCTATGGCTACACCTTC.

The chain is built from TRBV28 and TRBJ2-1; D unclear. Trimming shortened V by 1 base and J by 9 bases, and 7 bases separated the two germline ends. The CDR3 loop spans 12 amino acids. CDR1 and CDR2 (germline): MDHEN, SYDVKM. The DNA of the CDR3 is TGTGCCAGCAGTTTATTGGTGGTTGAGCAGTTCTTC. Amino acids: CASSLLVVEQFF.

The chain links TRBV6-5 to TRBJ2-7; D perhaps matches TRBD1 (6 bases). CDR3 length equals 13 residues. Trimming removed 7 bases at V and 2 bases at J, with 12 bases between. CDR1 and CDR2 from the germline V gene are MNHEY and SVGAGI. In nucleotides, the CDR3 is TGTGCCAGCAAAGGGGACACGGCCTACGAGCAGTACTTC. This sequence encodes CASKGDTAYEQYF.

The chain combines TRBV10-1 with TRBJ1-5, with TRBD1 as a possible D gene (5 bases). Germline V gene lookup returns CDR1 WNHNN and CDR2 SYGVQD (reference sequence). CDR3 length equals 12 residues. Trimming stripped 3 bases from V and 7 bases from J, with 7 bases between. The CDR3 DNA follows: TGCGCCAGCAGTGATGGGACCCAGCCCCAGCATTTT. It specifies CASSDGTQPQHF.

The chain links TRBV29-1 to TRBJ2-3; 7 nucleotides align to TRBD1. CDR1 SQVTM and CDR2 ANQGSEA come from the germline V gene. This CDR3 has 16 amino acids. V shed 1 base, J shed 1 base, and the junction held 8 bases outside the gene matches. The DNA for the CDR3 is TGCAGCGTTGAAGGCAACAGAGGGGGCGGCACAGATACGCAGTATTTT. It yields the protein CSVEGNRGGGTDTQYF.

This clone was counted a few times. The V call is TRBV6-5, the J call TRBJ1-2; D is possibly TRBD1 (5 bases). Per the germline V gene, CDR1 is MNHEY and CDR2 is SVGAGI. The CDR3 covers 12 residues. Trimming shortened V by 8 bases and J by 8 bases, and 15 bases separated the two germline ends. CDR3 residues: CASLGMRGGYTF. As DNA, the CDR3 is TGTGCCAGCCTCGGTATGAGGGGAGGCTACACCTTC.

This CDR3 is CASSLGADPNSPLHF. DNA for the CDR3: TGTGCCAGCAGCTTAGGGGCGGACCCTAATTCACCCCTCCACTTT. This chain joins TRBV7-6 and TRBJ1-6; no clear D. The germline CDR1 and CDR2 sequences are SGHVS and FNYEAQ. There are 15 residues in the CDR3. V lost 1 base to trimming and J lost 6 bases, with 10 bases between them.

The V and J genes are TRBV5-1 and TRBJ1-1; no definite D call. V was shortened by 3 bases and J by 7 bases, with 16 bases between the two germline ends. This CDR3 contains 14 residues. Germline V gives CDR1 SGHRS, CDR2 YFSETQ. CDR3: CASSSAQVAGEAFF. CDR3 DNA sequence: TGCGCCAGCAGCTCCGCCCAGGTCGCAGGTGAAGCTTTCTTT.

This clone has only a few counts. This rearrangement joins TRBV30 to TRBJ1-1; possibly TRBD1 for D (5 bases). The V end was cut by 2 bases, the J end by 4 bases, with 17 bases between. The germline V gene encodes CDR1 GTSNPN and CDR2 SVGIG (reference sequence). The CDR3 sequence is 15 residues long. The CDR3 sequence: CAWSRGPGGSTEAFF. The DNA of the CDR3 is TGTGCCTGGAGTAGGGGACCGGGGGGGAGCACTGAAGCTTTCTTT.

This chain connects TRBV19 to TRBJ1-2, with D uncertain. Per the germline V gene, CDR1 is LNHDA and CDR2 is SQIVND (reference sequence). Trimming removed 6 bases at V and 5 bases at J, with 16 bases between. This CDR3 contains 14 residues. The CDR3 DNA sequence: TGTGCCAGTAGCCCCTCCAGTCGGGGTTATGGCTACACCTTC. This codes for CASSPSSRGYGYTF.

The chain recombines TRBV5-1 with TRBJ2-7, with 10 bases identical to TRBD2. The CDR3 loop spans 18 amino acids. Germline loops: CDR1 SGHRS, CDR2 YFSETQ. Trimming cost V 4 bases and J 1 base; bases outside gene matches: 14. The CDR3 DNA reads as TGCGCCAGCAGCCCGGTACCTCTAGCGGGAGACGATTCCTACGAGCAGTACTTC. Its translation is CASSPVPLAGDDSYEQYF.

V and J are TRBV28 and TRBJ2-5; no definite D call. Germline values: CDR1 MDHEN, CDR2 SYDVKM. This CDR3 region has 14 residues. The V end was cut by 2 bases, the J end by 0 bases, with 7 bases between. In nucleotides, the CDR3 is TGTGCCAGCAGTTTACGTTGGTACCAAGAGACCCAGTACTTC. It yields the protein CASSLRWYQETQYF.

The V and J genes are TRBV7-8 and TRBJ1-4; TRBD1 might be the D (5 bases). V gave up 1 base and J gave up 0 bases, with 6 bases separating them. There are 15 residues in the CDR3. CDR1 is SGHVS and CDR2 is FQNEAQ in the germline V gene. The CDR3 DNA is TGTGCCAGCAGCTTAGGGGACTCAACTAATGAAAAACTGTTTTTT. Protein: CASSLGDSTNEKLFF.

DNA of the CDR3: TGTGCTATCTCGGTAGATACGCAGTATTTT. Its protein is CAISVDTQYF. The V and J genes are TRBV7-9 and TRBJ2-3, with D hard to call. The CDR3 loop spans 10 amino acids. Germline assignment: CDR1 SEHNR and CDR2 FQNEAQ (reference sequence).

This clone came up once. The same CDR3 also results from other DNA sequences found in this sample. The chain couples TRBV5-1 to TRBJ1-1, with a tentative D call TRBD1 (6 bases). The V and J ends lost 4 bases and 0 bases respectively, with 10 bases between them. Germline CDR1 SGHRS, CDR2 YFSETQ. This CDR3 comprises 14 residues. The CDR3 here is CASSPGTLNTEAFF. CDR3 DNA sequence: TGCGCCAGCAGCCCCGGGACACTGAACACTGAAGCTTTCTTT.